Here is one T cell receptor (beta chain) with its context. Its antigen remains unknown. This entry is derived from a study of cytomegalovirus exposure and HLA in healthy donors. Looking at the study overall: Samples from HLA-typed donors yielded about 85 million unique TCRs in an early data release.

The PCR contained 60 Vbeta and 13 Jbeta primers. TCRdb's table, derived via immunoSEQ multiplex PCR, lists solely in-frame clones and lacks some. The sample consists of about 160,000 clones, over 70% of them appearing once. The CDR3 covers 17 residues. Germline assignment: CDR1 MNHNS and CDR2 SASEGT. The V end was cut by 0 bases, the J end by 0 bases, with 12 bases between. General observations from the study: In a later analysis, CMV-associated beta chains were mostly HLA-associated, it appeared. An apparent linkage of common viral pathogens to several of the most significant clusters emerged in a later analysis.

The source material was PBMCs. The chain is built from TRBV6-1 and TRBJ1-3; D remains unclear. The origin of this receptor is a woman aged 18-29 years in good health and CMV-seronegative. The CDR3 sequence: CASSEALSGISGNTIYF. As DNA, the CDR3 is TGTGCCAGCAGTGAAGCCCTTTCTGGCATCTCTGGAAACACCATATATTTT.